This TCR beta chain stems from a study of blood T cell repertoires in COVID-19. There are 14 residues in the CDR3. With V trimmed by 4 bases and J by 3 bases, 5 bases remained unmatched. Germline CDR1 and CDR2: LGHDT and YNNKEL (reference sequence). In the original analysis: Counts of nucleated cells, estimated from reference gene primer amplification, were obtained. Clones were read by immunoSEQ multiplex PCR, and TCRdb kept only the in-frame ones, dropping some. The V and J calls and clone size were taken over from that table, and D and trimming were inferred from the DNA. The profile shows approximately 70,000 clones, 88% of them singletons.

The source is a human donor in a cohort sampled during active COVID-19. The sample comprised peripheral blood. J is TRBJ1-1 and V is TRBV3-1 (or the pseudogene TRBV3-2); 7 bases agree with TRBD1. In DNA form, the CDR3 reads TGTGCCAGCAGCCCAGGACAGGAGGACACTGAAGCTTTCTTT. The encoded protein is CASSPGQEDTEAFF.